This section outlines one T cell receptor (beta chain) sequence together with its context. No antigen is known for it. This record comes from a study of cytomegalovirus exposure and HLA in healthy donors. Study-wide findings and caveats: When a later analysis compared HLA-associated TCR beta chains with equally common others, the HLA-associated chains turned out to be more clonally expanded and to have lower generation probabilities.

PCR primers comprised 60 Vbeta and 13 Jbeta primers. Sequencing used immunoSEQ multiplex PCR; TCRdb keeps in-frame clones, though not all of them. This sample carries more than 95,000 clones, roughly 82% of them seen once, and the ten largest clones take over 10%. The TCR originated in a woman aged 40 to 50 in good health and CMV-seropositive. Sequencing was performed on PBMCs.

This chain's CDR3 is CASSQMTGGNTEAFF. CDR3 nucleotides: TGTGCCAGCAGCCAAATGACCGGAGGGAACACTGAAGCTTTCTTT. The V call is TRBV7-8, the J call TRBJ1-1; D unresolved. The CDR3 runs to 15 residues. Trimming pared 5 bases from V and 1 base from J, leaving 14 bases between. Germline V gene sequence: CDR1 SGHVS, CDR2 FQNEAQ.